This entry lists 6 T cell receptor beta chains sequenced from one sample in a study of breast tumors, draining lymph nodes, adjacent tissues (dated by TCRdb to the mid-2010s). Library method: multiplex PCR. TCRdb names Illumina HiSeq 2000 as the instrument used. Clones were called with MiXCR by TCRdb after fastp trimmed the public reads at Q25, and only in-frame beta chains were retained. Every CDR3 protein is listed once, alongside the most common genes and DNA of its rows. The sample table lists some 230,000 distinct CDR3 sequences, around 34% of them with a count of one. 3.6% of the sample is taken by the ten largest. Lymph node samples came from the axillary draining lymph nodes of breast cancer patients. Sequences were obtained from axillary lymph node tissue. The receptors were gathered from a female donor with breast cancer. Some clones in this sample may be carry-over from other donors' samples.

This clonotype was seen many times. The chain uses TRBV20-1 and TRBJ2-2; 10 bases line up with TRBD2. J gave up 2 bases and V 2 bases, and 5 bases lay outside the gene matches. This CDR3 spans 16 amino acids. Germline V lookup: CDR1 DFQATT, CDR2 SNEGSKA (reference sequence). CDR3 protein: CSARYSGGTNTGELFF. CDR3 nucleotides: TGCAGTGCTAGATATAGCGGGGGGACTAACACCGGGGAGCTGTTTTTT.

The chain couples TRBV12-3 or TRBV12-4 to TRBJ2-2; possibly TRBD2 for D (6 bases). The CDR3 extends over 14 amino acids. The V end lost 3 bases, the J end lost 5 bases, and 10 bases lay between the germline ends. In DNA, the CDR3 is TGTGCCAGCAGTTTCCGAGCGGGTACCGGGGAGCTGTTTTTT. Its protein is CASSFRAGTGELFF.

V and J are TRBV7-9 and TRBJ1-6; D perhaps matches TRBD1 (6 bases). The length of the CDR3 is 15 residues. Germline V lookup: CDR1 SEHNR, CDR2 FQNEAQ (reference sequence). Deletions cut 11 bases from V and 0 bases from J, with 14 bases between. The DNA of the CDR3 is TGTGCCTGGTCCGGGGGCAGCTCCTATAATTCACCCCTCCACTTT. Its protein product is CAWSGGSSYNSPLHF.

A note on this clonotype: Mismatch with germline at one junction end may stem from a read error. The rearrangement joins TRBV19 to TRBJ1-1, with a weak D call TRBD1 (6 bases). CDR1 is LNHDA and CDR2 is SQIVND in the germline V gene (reference sequence). This CDR3 is 15 amino acids long. CDR3 DNA sequence: TGTGCCCGTAGTCCCGACCGGGACATTAACACTGAAGCTTTCTTT. It is translated as CARSPDRDINTEAFF.

This clonotype was seen at least ten times. The chain links TRBV10-3 to TRBJ2-7, with D unresolved. This CDR3 comprises 13 residues. The germline V gene encodes CDR1 ENHRY and CDR2 SYGVKD. V was pared by 3 bases and J by 3 bases, with 9 bases between. CDR3 loop: CAISERKDYEQYF. CDR3 bases: TGTGCCATCAGTGAAAGGAAGGACTACGAGCAGTACTTC.

This clonotype was seen many times. J is TRBJ2-7 and V is TRBV29-1; D is tentatively TRBD1 or TRBD2 (5 bases each). This CDR3 has 14 residues. The germline CDR1 and CDR2 sequences are SQVTM and ANQGSEA. With 6 bases removed from V and 3 bases from J, the gap between germline ends came to 18 bases. CDR3 nucleotide sequence: TGCAGCGTGTCGTACTCTGGGACCAGCTACGAGCAGTACTTC. Translation gives CSVSYSGTSYEQYF.